The 27 T cell receptor beta chains below all came from one sample that was sequenced in a study of blood T cell repertoires in COVID-19. Repertoires were generated with immunoSEQ multiplex PCR, while TCRdb's copy carries only in-frame clones and drops some. The table lists about 180,000 clones, about 80% of them singletons. Sequencing input: PBMCs or T cells enriched from blood (not recorded which). Receptor source: a man aged 55-75 years who had been exposed to COVID-19.

V and J are TRBV19 and TRBJ1-5; no reliable D call. V dropped 7 bases and J dropped 6 bases, with 19 bases sitting between them. CDR3 length: 15 residues. Germline V lookup: CDR1 LNHDA, CDR2 SQIVND (reference sequence). This CDR3 is CASNSAWEPGQPQHF. The CDR3, as DNA: TGTGCCAGTAATAGCGCGTGGGAGCCCGGTCAGCCCCAGCATTTT. Full variable domain (remainder filled in from reference TRBV19 and TRBJ1-5): DGGITQSPKYLFRKEGQNVTLSCEQNLNHDAMYWYRQDPGQGLRLIYYSQIVNDFQKGDIAEGYSVSREKKESFPLTVTSAQKNPTAFYLCASNSAWEPGQPQHFGDGTRLSIL.

The chain uses TRBV3-1 (or the pseudogene TRBV3-2) and TRBJ1-6; perhaps TRBD1 as D (6 bases). Germline V lookup: CDR1 LGHDT, CDR2 YNNKEL (reference sequence). The CDR3 has 13 residues. The V end lost 2 bases, the J end lost 8 bases, and 7 bases lay between the germline ends. The CDR3 nucleotides read TGTGCCAGCAGCCAAAACAGGGATTCACCCCTCCACTTT. The encoded protein is CASSQNRDSPLHF.

CDR3 bases: TGTGCCAGCAGCTTAGGGACAGGGGCAGATACGCAGTATTTT. Translating it yields CASSLGTGADTQYF. The gene calls are TRBV11-2 and TRBJ2-3; 9 nucleotides agree with TRBD1. The CDR3 consists of 14 residues. Germline V gives CDR1 SGHAT, CDR2 FQNNGV. Trimming removed 1 base from V and 4 bases from J; junction bases left unmatched: 0. The entire variable domain, with the rest obtained from reference TRBV11-2 and TRBJ2-3, is as follows: EAGVAQSPRYKIIEKRQSVAFWCNPISGHATLYWYQQILGQGPKLLIQFQNNGVVDDSQLPKDRFSAERLKGVDSTLKIQPAKLEDSAVYLCASSLGTGADTQYFGPGTRLTVL.

The rearrangement joins TRBV7-3 to TRBJ1-1; 7 positions match TRBD1. V trimming: 1 base; J trimming: 1 base; junction bases outside the gene matches: 0. The germline V gene has CDR1 SGHTA and CDR2 FQGTGA. The CDR3 is 14 amino acids. The CDR3 nucleotides read TGTGCCAGCAGCTTAAGGACAGGGAACACTGAAGCTTTCTTT. Its translation is CASSLRTGNTEAFF.

This chain connects TRBV11-3 to TRBJ2-1; tentatively, D is TRBD1 (5 bases). V dropped 3 bases and J dropped 7 bases, with 13 bases sitting between them. The germline V gene encodes CDR1 SGHNT and CDR2 YENEEA. The CDR3 spans 14 residues. As DNA, the CDR3 is TGTGCCAGCAGCTTTAATAGACAGTCGAATGAGCAGTTCTTC. Its translation: CASSFNRQSNEQFF.

The rearrangement uses TRBV6-1 and TRBJ1-6; no definite D call. The CDR3 sequence is 14 residues long. The germline V and J ends were trimmed by 1 base and 8 bases, with 9 bases remaining between them. Looked up from germline, CDR1 is MNHNS and CDR2 is SASEGT. CDR3 residues: CASSEVGSYSPLHF. The CDR3 DNA follows: TGTGCCAGCAGTGAAGTTGGCAGTTATTCACCCCTCCACTTT.

A few counts support this clone. This chain joins TRBV21-1 and TRBJ1-1; TRBD1 reflects the table's D call only, with no check against the DNA. TRBV21-1 is labeled a pseudogene. The CDR3 has 14 residues. The DNA of the CDR3 is TGTGCCAGCAGCAAAGAGGGGTTAGGGACTGAAGCTTTCTTT. Its protein is CASSKEGLGTEAFF.

This clone turned up a few times. The V call is TRBV28, the J call TRBJ1-3, with TRBD1 matching over 8 bases. In germline, CDR1 is MDHEN, CDR2 SYDVKM. The CDR3 length is 19 residues. The V and J ends lost 5 bases and 0 bases, in that order; junction bases with no gene match: 15. In DNA form, the CDR3 reads TGTGCCAGCAGTCCCCAGACCTTCGGACAGGGCAGCTCTGGAAACACCATATATTTT. Its protein product is CASSPQTFGQGSSGNTIYF. Together with reference TRBV28 and TRBJ1-3, the CDR3 gives the full variable domain: DVKVTQSSRYLVKRTGEKVFLECVQDMDHENMFWYRQDPGLGLRLIYFSYDVKMKEKGDIPEGYSVSREKKERFSLILESASTNQTSMYLCASSPQTFGQGSSGNTIYFGEGSWLTVV.

The gene calls are TRBV6-5 and TRBJ1-3; D might be TRBD1 (6 bases). Germline CDR1 and CDR2: MNHEY and SVGAGI. Trimming shortened V by 2 bases and J by 5 bases, and 13 bases separated the two germline ends. The CDR3 spans 15 residues. CDR3 loop: CASSYREGGRNTIYF. The CDR3, as DNA: TGTGCCAGCAGTTACCGGGAGGGGGGACGAAACACCATATATTTT.

The chain's CDR3 is CASSSGQVGYEQYF. The DNA of the CDR3 is TGTGCCAGTAGTAGCGGACAGGTCGGCTACGAGCAGTACTTC. The chain carries TRBV19 and TRBJ2-7; TRBD1 agrees at 7 bases. Germline CDR1 reads LNHDA; CDR2 reads SQIVND (reference sequence). V trimming: 4 bases; J trimming: 3 bases; junction bases outside the gene matches: 6. This CDR3 has 14 amino acids.

V usage is TRBV27 and J usage is TRBJ2-7; 11 bases are a match to TRBD2. Germline CDR1 is MNHEY and CDR2 is SMNVEV (reference sequence). The CDR3 extends over 14 amino acids. V gave up 6 bases and J gave up 6 bases; unmatched junction bases: 7. CDR3 residues: CASRIAGGPTEQYF. CDR3 nucleotide sequence: TGTGCCAGCAGAATAGCGGGAGGGCCTACCGAGCAGTACTTC.

This clone appeared a few times. V gene TRBV7-2 combines with J gene TRBJ1-2; no firm D call. This CDR3 has 12 residues. The germline gives CDR1 SGHTA, CDR2 FQGNSA. With 6 bases removed from V and 8 bases from J, the gap between germline ends came to 13 bases. The CDR3 protein is CASSAGTGGYTF. The CDR3 DNA sequence: TGTGCCAGCAGTGCCGGCACCGGGGGCTACACCTTC.

The chain has TRBV11-2 and TRBJ2-5, with 12 positions matching TRBD2. V was clipped by 5 bases and J by 2 bases; unmatched bases: 6. The V gene's germline CDR1 is SGHAT and CDR2 FQNNGV. The CDR3 runs 16 residues. The CDR3 region is CASSMGLAGAQETQYF. The CDR3 nucleotides are TGTGCCAGCAGCATGGGACTAGCGGGCGCACAAGAGACCCAGTACTTC.

This chain uses TRBV5-1 with TRBJ1-4, with TRBD1 matching over 8 bases. This CDR3 spans 14 amino acids. The germline gives CDR1 SGHRS, CDR2 YFSETQ. V was clipped by 1 base and J by 13 bases; unmatched bases: 9. The CDR3 region has the DNA TGCGCCAGCAGCTTGCAGGGGACAGGCTCGAGACTGTTTTTT. This translates into CASSLQGTGSRLFF. The variable domain in full, with the rest retrieved from reference TRBV5-1 and TRBJ1-4, is KAGVTQTPRYLIKTRGQQVTLSCSPISGHRSVSWYQQTPGQGLQFLFEYFSETQRNKGNFPGRFSGRQFSNSRSEMNVSTLELGDSALYLCASSLQGTGSRLFFGSGTQLSVL.

The V gene is TRBV5-1, the J gene TRBJ1-6; D may be TRBD1 (6 bases). CDR3 length: 15 amino acids. The germline gives CDR1 SGHRS, CDR2 YFSETQ. The V end was cut by 4 bases, the J end by 10 bases, with 18 bases between. In DNA, the CDR3 is TGCGCCAGCAGCCTTTCTGGGCAGGGGAAATCACCCCTCCACTTT. Translation: CASSLSGQGKSPLHF.

This rearrangement joins TRBV11-2 to TRBJ1-4; TRBD1 aligns across 7 bases. V lost 4 bases to trimming and J lost 4 bases; unmatched junction nucleotides: 6. This CDR3 contains 15 residues. CDR1 SGHAT and CDR2 FQNNGV come from the germline V gene. CDR3 nucleotides: TGTGCCAGCAGCTCACAGGGACAGAGTAATGAAAAACTGTTTTTT. Protein product: CASSSQGQSNEKLFF.

This chain joins TRBV4-3 and TRBJ1-4; 8 bases agree with TRBD1. The CDR3 sequence is 15 residues long. Germline assignment: CDR1 LGHNA and CDR2 YSLEER. V trimming: 4 bases; J trimming: 8 bases; junction bases outside the gene matches: 9. The CDR3 reads CASSPAGGAREKLFF. CDR3 nucleotide sequence: TGCGCCAGCAGCCCCGCAGGGGGCGCTCGGGAAAAACTGTTTTTT.

V usage is TRBV27 and J usage is TRBJ2-7; possibly TRBD2 for D (5 bases). Between the trimmed V and J ends, which lost 5 bases and 4 bases, there was a span of 12 bases. The CDR3 extends over 13 amino acids. Per the germline V gene, CDR1 is MNHEY and CDR2 is SMNVEV (reference sequence). CDR3 sequence (DNA): TGTGCCAGCAGTCCTGGACTCTTTTACGAGCAGTACTTC. Its protein is CASSPGLFYEQYF.

The chain joins TRBV5-1 to TRBJ2-7, with 12 bases that match TRBD2. CDR3 length: 16 amino acids. V shed 4 bases, J shed 6 bases, and the junction held 11 bases outside the gene matches. Per the germline V gene, CDR1 is SGHRS and CDR2 is YFSETQ. CDR3 amino acids: CASSGSSGRASSEQYF. CDR3 nucleotide sequence: TGCGCCAGCAGCGGCTCTAGCGGGAGGGCCTCGAGCGAGCAGTACTTC.

The chain uses TRBV29-1 and TRBJ2-3; no clear D gene. Germline lookup yields CDR1 SQVTM and CDR2 ANQGSEA. Between the trimmed V and J ends, which lost 4 bases and 2 bases, there was a span of 10 bases. This CDR3 is built from 13 residues. The CDR3 loop is CSVVSSYTDTQYF. Here the CDR3 DNA reads TGCAGCGTTGTATCCTCGTACACAGATACGCAGTATTTT.

The chain has TRBV29-1 and TRBJ2-5; a possible D gene is TRBD1 (5 bases). CDR1 and CDR2 (germline): SQVTM, ANQGSEA. This CDR3 is built from 14 residues. V was clipped by 2 bases and J by 5 bases, with 15 bases between them. The CDR3 sequence: CSVESAGIIETQYF. CDR3 nucleotides: TGCAGCGTTGAATCCGCAGGGATCATCGAGACCCAGTACTTC.

The CDR3 DNA is TGTGCCAGCAGCTTAGGGGCAGGGTACCAAGAGACCCAGTACTTC. This translates into CASSLGAGYQETQYF. The chain recombines TRBV11-2 with TRBJ2-5; D perhaps matches TRBD1 (5 bases). V lost 1 base to trimming and J lost 0 bases, with 9 bases between them. CDR1 and CDR2 from the germline V gene are SGHAT and FQNNGV. The CDR3 length is 15 residues.

The chain carries TRBV24-1 and TRBJ2-5; TRBD2 matches at 9 bases. The CDR3 has 15 residues. With 6 bases clipped from V and 2 bases from J, the junction kept 6 bases outside the gene matches. Looked up from germline, CDR1 is KGHDR and CDR2 is SFDVKD. The CDR3 DNA follows: TGTGCCACCAGTCGGCTAGCGGGGTTACAAGAGACCCAGTACTTC. It codes for CATSRLAGLQETQYF.

The CDR3 DNA follows: TGTGCCAGCAGGATTAGGGACAGGCCGAACACTGAAGCTTTCTTT. It specifies CASRIRDRPNTEAFF. V gene TRBV27 combines with J gene TRBJ1-1; 8 bases are a match to TRBD1. The length of the CDR3 is 15 residues. CDR1 and CDR2 (germline): MNHEY, SMNVEV (reference sequence). V gave up 6 bases and J gave up 1 base; unmatched junction bases: 7.

CDR3 DNA: TGTGCCAGCAGCCACGCAGGGGGCAGCGAGACCCAGTACTTC. Its translation is CASSHAGGSETQYF. The J gene is TRBJ2-5, the V gene TRBV25-1, with TRBD1 identical over 8 bases. The CDR3 has 14 residues. CDR1 is MGHDK and CDR2 is SYGVNS in the germline V gene. Unmatched junction bases numbered 8, after V lost 6 bases and J lost 5 bases.

This chain uses TRBV27 with TRBJ1-2; D might be TRBD1 (6 bases). Germline loops: CDR1 MNHEY, CDR2 SMNVEV (reference sequence). CDR3 size: 16 residues. The V gene lost 1 base and the J gene lost 7 bases, with 19 bases spanning the gap. In nucleotides, the CDR3 is TGTGCCAGCAGTTTATTGCAGGGGTTGGGTCCAGGTGGCTACACCTTC. It encodes CASSLLQGLGPGGYTF.

A few counts support this clone. This chain's CDR3 is CASSLPLGQGGQPQHF. The CDR3 nucleotides read TGTGCCAGCAGTTTACCCCTTGGACAGGGCGGACAGCCCCAGCATTTT. This chain connects TRBV28 to TRBJ1-5; 8 bases map to TRBD1. The CDR3 spans 16 residues. With 2 bases clipped from V and 7 bases from J, the junction kept 10 bases outside the gene matches. Germline V gives CDR1 MDHEN, CDR2 SYDVKM. The whole variable domain, remainder taken from reference TRBV28 and TRBJ1-5, is DVKVTQSSRYLVKRTGEKVFLECVQDMDHENMFWYRQDPGLGLRLIYFSYDVKMKEKGDIPEGYSVSREKKERFSLILESASTNQTSMYLCASSLPLGQGGQPQHFGDGTRLSIL.